This TCR beta chain was captured in a study of T cells in Graves' hyperthyroidism and ophthalmopathy (dated by TCRdb to between 2018 and 2020). Broadly, across the study: A discovery cohort of around 100 patients, roughly 43 with Graves' ophthalmopathy and under 60 with stable Graves' hyperthyroidism, was used to find distinguishing TCR V-J signatures. Whether ophthalmopathy could be predicted prospectively was tested in an independent validation cohort made up of about 18 hyperthyroidism patients plus 17 patients who later progressed to ophthalmopathy. The roughly 91 discovery patients were randomly split 7:3 into training and test sets. In addition, the study compared T-cell repertoires in thyroid tissue and in blood from over 5 Graves' hyperthyroidism patients. Following sampling, methimazole starting at 30 mg daily was given to hyperthyroidism patients, and high-dose intravenous methylprednisolone was given to ophthalmopathy patients. TCR Vbeta CDR3 sequencing of some 140 peripheral blood samples (43 ophthalmopathy, 75 to 80 hyperthyroidism and approximately 17 progressor patients) is reported in the paper. What the authors observed across the whole study: Ophthalmopathy was separated from stable hyperthyroidism by a 13 V-J signature model, with about 88% sensitivity and roughly 81% specificity obtained in cross-validation and 80%/75% obtained in testing. Most expanded thyroid clonotypes (frequency above 0.001) were also detected in blood, suggesting blood repertoires may reflect thyroid immune responses. Sample size was not statistically predetermined, and investigators were not blinded to group allocation. During validation, the model predicted progression to ophthalmopathy a median of approximately 6 months ahead of onset, with roughly 65% sensitivity and 72.22% specificity.

The TCR beta CDR3 regions were amplified from RNA transcripts. A first-round RT-PCR of the TCR CDR3 used the HTBI primer set with the Qiagen OneStep RT-PCR kit. A second multiplex PCR round built the libraries, followed by size selection and purification. Libraries were sequenced paired-end with 100 bp reads on an Illumina HiSeq2000. The published analysis was carried out like this. SOAPnuke was used to process the raw data, removing reads that contained adapters or uncalled bases, had a mean Phred below 15, or lacked an exact match to the constant primer or identifier. High-quality paired reads were merged using COPE v1.2.5, and each unique nucleotide sequence was defined as a clonotype. MiTCR v1.1 was used to align clonotypes to the IMGT TRBV, TRBD and TRBJ reference segments. The analysis included only V-J combinations with a frequency above 0.0001, which together covered roughly 99% of the repertoires. A TCS score was defined as the ratio between F50 (clonal expansion) and ExV (chaos), using BLOSUM62-based TCRdist between CDR3 peptides within each V-J. Welch's t-statistics and random forest reduced 500 to 550 V-J features to under 15, which were used in a naive Bayes classifier (R e1071). Thyroid-blood repertoire similarity was quantified with the Morisita-Horn index. TCRdb reran the public reads through fastp at Q25 and MiXCR, keeping productive beta chains. Entries that share a CDR3 protein sequence are merged under the most common genes and DNA. Clone size and V and J calls follow TCRdb, not the original study. The sample contains roughly 500,000 distinct CDR3 sequences, around 43% of them found a single time. In total, the top ten clones hold approximately 44% of the sample.

This clonotype was counted only a few times. The specificity of this receptor is unknown. There are no base qualities to consult, and no much larger clone falls within one base. Patients with uncontrolled infections, other autoimmune diseases, pregnancy or lactation were excluded. Clinical symptoms, serum thyroxine and TRAb, thyroid ultrasound, and orbital computed tomography formed the basis for the diagnoses. Trizol reagent was used to extract total RNA, and RNA quality was then checked on an Agilent 2100 Bioanalyzer. The germline V gene supplies CDR1 SQVTM and CDR2 ANQGSEA. Counted from cysteine to phenylalanine, this CDR3 has 12 amino acids. The DNA shown is the 36-base CDR3, in frame from base 1. V and J are truncated by 1 base and 6 bases respectively, leaving an intervening sequence of 9 bases.

Here the chain combines TRBV29-1 and TRBJ1-1; matching of 5 bases hints at TRBD1 as the D gene. This clonotype originated in an adult woman with Graves' disease, either hyperthyroidism or ophthalmopathy (not recorded which). Sequenced input: peripheral blood or thyroid tissue (not recorded which). CDR3 region: CSVEGGSAEAFF. The nucleotide sequence reads as follows: TGCAGCGTTGAAGGGGGCTCGGCTGAAGCTTTCTTT. The CDR3 plus the reference TRBV29-1 and TRBJ1-1 genes for the other parts give the full variable domain: SAVISQKPSRDICQRGTSLTIQCQVDSQVTMMFWYRQQPGQSLTLIATANQGSEATYESGFVIDKFPISRPNLTFSTLTVSNMSPEDSSIYLCSVEGGSAEAFFGQGTRLTVV.